Shown below are 7 T cell receptor beta chains from a single sample sequenced in a study of read filtering for tumor transcriptome and immune sequencing. This library used 300 to 500 ng RNA and molecular barcoded adaptors spanning alpha/delta and beta/gamma chains. Each CDR3 protein is one row after TCRdb ran MiXCR on the reads. This sample yields about 46,000 distinct CDR3 sequences, of which 15% to 20% are seen a single time; over 35% belongs to the top ten. The sample taken for sequencing was a population of CD138-negative cells sorted from bone marrow. These receptor sequences come from a donor at least 40 years old with multiple myeloma.

This clonotype was found a few times. The chain carries TRBV5-1 and TRBJ2-7; 9 bases agree with TRBD1. Germline trimming cut 4 bases from V and 4 bases from J; bases unmatched to any gene: 6. CDR3 size: 14 residues. From germline, CDR1 is SGHRS and CDR2 YFSETQ. CDR3 amino acids: CASSPGQGVYEQYF. The DNA of the CDR3 is TGCGCCAGCAGCCCGGGACAGGGAGTTTACGAGCAGTACTTC.

This clonotype was recorded many times. The rearrangement links TRBV13 to TRBJ1-1; 7 nucleotides line up with TRBD1. CDR3 length: 15 amino acids. Trimming removed 6 bases from V and 1 base from J; junction bases left unmatched: 8. Germline lookup yields CDR1 PRHDT and CDR2 FYEKMQ (reference sequence). In DNA form, the CDR3 reads TGTGCCAGCAGAAGACAGGGTGAGGGGAACACTGAAGCTTTCTTT. It translates to CASRRQGEGNTEAFF.

The table lists this clonotype with many counts. The chain carries TRBV11-2 and TRBJ2-3, with a weak D call TRBD1 (7 bases). The V end lost 6 bases, the J end lost 2 bases, and 15 bases lay between the germline ends. The CDR3 contains 15 residues. The V gene's germline CDR1 is SGHAT and CDR2 FQNNGV. The DNA for the CDR3 is TGTGCCAGCAGGGAGGGGGCGGTTTACACAGATACGCAGTATTTT. Its protein product is CASREGAVYTDTQYF.

This clonotype has just one count. Just one base apart from a much larger clone, this may be a read error. This chain connects TRBV7-2 to TRBJ2-3; D is unclear. The J call may not be correct, given that the DNA end is closer to TRBJ1-5. The CDR3 consists of 18 residues. Germline values: CDR1 SGHTA, CDR2 FQGNSA. The CDR3 loop is CASSPKRGSGSTPDTQHF. DNA for the CDR3: TGTGCCAGCAGCCCAAAGCGTGGTAGCGGGAGTACCCCAGATACGCAGCATTTT.

The chain carries TRBV5-1 and TRBJ1-6; D uncertain. CDR3 length: 14 residues. V was trimmed by 0 bases and J by 5 bases, leaving 6 bases between them. The V gene's germline CDR1 is SGHRS and CDR2 YFSETQ. CDR3 nucleotides: TGCGCCAGCAGCTTGGGAGAGGATAATTCACCCCTCCACTTT. It translates to CASSLGEDNSPLHF. The full variable domain, completed using reference TRBV5-1 and TRBJ1-6, is KAGVTQTPRYLIKTRGQQVTLSCSPISGHRSVSWYQQTPGQGLQFLFEYFSETQRNKGNFPGRFSGRQFSNSRSEMNVSTLELGDSALYLCASSLGEDNSPLHFGNGTRLTVT.

On this clonotype itself: A much larger clone sits a single nucleotide away, making a read error possible. This chain links TRBV9 with TRBJ2-2, with D perhaps TRBD2 (5 bases). This CDR3 has 11 amino acids. CDR1 SGDLS and CDR2 YYNGEE come from the germline V gene. CDR3 protein: CASSVTGELSF. The DNA of the CDR3 is TGTGCCAGCAGCGTGACCGGGGAGCTGTCTTTT.

This clonotype was counted only a few times. The chain recombines TRBV12-3 or TRBV12-4 with TRBJ2-3; 10 positions agree with TRBD2. Losses at the gene ends were 4 bases for V and 7 bases for J; bases not matched to a gene: 8. The CDR3 totals 15 residues. CDR3 sequence: CASSSLAGAPHTQYF. The CDR3 DNA is TGTGCCAGCAGTTCGCTAGCGGGAGCGCCGCATACGCAGTATTTT.